This TCR beta chain was sequenced in a study of Ad26.COV2.S vaccination and SARS-CoV-2 variants. The CDR3 consists of 16 residues. The ends lost 1 base at V and 5 bases at J; junction bases unmatched: 4. The germline gives CDR1 MNHNS, CDR2 SASEGT. TCRdb's copy holds only in-frame clones and misses some; the assay was immunoSEQ multiplex PCR. The sample shows approximately 250,000 clones, around 88% of them seen only once. As to treatment: some 20 received Ad26.COV2.S at low or high dose, single or two shots; about 5 received placebo; per-sample allocation not given. It was on day 63 after the first vaccine or placebo injection that samples were taken. An Ad26 vector expressing Wuhan-strain SARS-CoV-2 spike constituted the vaccine.

The sequencing used peripheral blood, collected in a trial of Ad26.COV2.S vaccine versus placebo. The rearrangement links TRBV6-1 to TRBJ1-4; 10 bases are shared with TRBD1. The source is a person aged 18-65 years who received the Ad26.COV2.S COVID-19 vaccine or a placebo. CDR3 nucleotides: TGTGCCAGCAGTGAAGGACCGGGACAGGGGAATGAAAAACTGTTTTTT. Its protein is CASSEGPGQGNEKLFF.